This T cell receptor beta chain was observed in a study of tumor-infiltrating lymphocytes in oesophageal squamous cell carcinoma. The ends were cut back, 0 bases at V and 10 bases at J, with 10 bases in the middle. This CDR3 comprises 13 residues. This clonotype was detected many times. TCRdb reprocessed the PCR reads with MiXCR, giving one entry per CDR3 protein. The table shows fewer than 25,000 distinct CDR3 sequences, with more than 35% occurring only once. The clonotype originates from a male donor with esophageal squamous cell carcinoma. Sequenced input: esophageal tumor tissue. The chain has TRBV12-3 or TRBV12-4 and TRBJ2-1; tentative D call: TRBD2 (5 bases). The CDR3 nucleotides read TGTGCCAGCAGTTTAGCAGTTCGGAGGGAGCAGTTCTTC. As protein: CASSLAVRREQFF.